This entry lists 27 T cell receptor beta chains sequenced from one sample in a study of T cell responses to AZD1222 COVID-19 vaccine. Clones were read by immunoSEQ multiplex PCR, and TCRdb kept only the in-frame ones, dropping some. The sample gives around 99,000 clones, more than 80% of which show up once; roughly 13% is in the top ten. The sequencing used peripheral blood, collected on day 0 of AZD1222 vaccination. Receptors were obtained from an adult in good health.

The rearrangement joins TRBV5-1 to TRBJ1-5; D is perhaps TRBD1 (5 bases). Germline CDR1 SGHRS, CDR2 YFSETQ. Trimming took 5 bases from V and 3 from J, leaving 9 bases between them. This CDR3 has 13 amino acids. CDR3 sequence reads: CASRGGPNQPQHF. CDR3 DNA: TGCGCCAGCAGGGGGGGACCCAATCAGCCCCAGCATTTT.

This clone occurred a few times. V and J are TRBV30 and TRBJ1-1; D remains unclear. The germline V gene encodes CDR1 GTSNPN and CDR2 SVGIG (reference sequence). The CDR3 is 13 residues long. Trimming cost V 0 bases and J 2 bases, with 7 bases left between them. The CDR3 DNA sequence: TGTGCCTGGAGTGTAGGAAGTAACACTGAAGCTTTCTTT. Protein: CAWSVGSNTEAFF.

The chain carries TRBV5-5 and TRBJ1-5; D gene unclear. Trimming took off 0 bases at V and 6 bases at J, with 10 bases between the two ends. Germline V CDR1 and CDR2: SGHKS, YYEKEE (reference sequence). CDR3 size: 14 residues. This CDR3 is CASSLDVGVQPQHF. The CDR3 DNA reads as TGTGCCAGCAGCTTGGATGTCGGGGTTCAGCCCCAGCATTTT.

The chain combines TRBV10-3 with TRBJ2-7, with TRBD1 as a possible D gene (6 bases). This CDR3 has 16 amino acids. V was trimmed by 3 bases and J by 0 bases, leaving 15 bases between them. Germline V CDR1 and CDR2: ENHRY, SYGVKD. The CDR3 protein is CAISDARDTSSYEQYF. The CDR3 DNA follows: TGTGCCATCAGTGATGCACGGGACACATCCTCCTACGAGCAGTACTTC.

CDR3 nucleotides: TGCGCCAGCAGCCCGCGGGGGACAAATAATGAAAAACTGTTTTTT. Amino acid sequence: CASSPRGTNNEKLFF. The chain employs TRBV5-1 and TRBJ1-4; maybe TRBD1 (6 bases). Between the trimmed V and J ends, which lost 4 bases and 4 bases, there was a span of 14 bases. The CDR3 has 15 amino acids. CDR1 and CDR2 from the germline V gene are SGHRS and YFSETQ.

This clone was counted a single time. CDR3 in amino acids: CASSQYRGRLNEQFF. CDR3 sequence (DNA): TGTGCCAGCAGCCAATACAGGGGGCGCTTAAATGAGCAGTTCTTC. The rearrangement joins TRBV3-1 (or the pseudogene TRBV3-2) to TRBJ2-1, with 9 positions matching TRBD1. J lost 7 bases, V lost 2 bases, and 6 bases had no gene match. Germline V gene lookup returns CDR1 LGHDT and CDR2 YNNKEL (reference sequence). The CDR3 length is 15 residues.

The CDR3 nucleotides read TGCGCCAGCAGCCAAGAGAACACTGAAGCTTTCTTT. Protein: CASSQENTEAFF. The chain joins TRBV4-1 to TRBJ1-1, with no clear D. Trimming took off 0 bases at V and 1 base at J, with 0 bases between the two ends. This CDR3 region has 12 residues. Germline CDR1 is MGHRA and CDR2 is YSYEKL.

The V and J genes are TRBV7-8 and TRBJ2-7; tentatively, D is TRBD2 (5 bases). Germline V gene sequence: CDR1 SGHVS, CDR2 FQNEAQ. CDR3 length: 13 amino acids. CDR3 in amino acids: CATGRGNSYEQYF. CDR3 nucleotide sequence: TGTGCAACTGGTCGAGGGAACTCCTACGAGCAGTACTTC.

This clone has only one observation. The gene calls are TRBV29-1 and TRBJ1-1; D remains unclear. CDR1 and CDR2 (germline): SQVTM, ANQGSEA. The CDR3 consists of 12 residues. V was shortened by 4 bases and J by 10 bases, with 16 bases between the two germline ends. CDR3 sequence: CSVVGSVIGAFF. The CDR3 region has the DNA TGCAGCGTTGTGGGGTCTGTTATTGGAGCTTTCTTT.

V gene TRBV10-3 combines with J gene TRBJ1-1; D gene ambiguous. Trimming removed 8 bases from V and 1 base from J, with 11 bases in between. The CDR3 length is 13 residues. Per the germline V gene, CDR1 is ENHRY and CDR2 is SYGVKD. This chain's CDR3 is CAISREGNTEAFF. As DNA, the CDR3 is TGTGCCATCTCGAGGGAGGGGAACACTGAAGCTTTCTTT.

The chain joins TRBV9 to TRBJ1-3; D gene ambiguous. CDR1 is SGDLS, CDR2 YYNGEE, per germline. The length of the CDR3 is 17 residues. Trimming pared 3 bases from V and 0 bases from J, leaving 16 bases between. The CDR3 region has the DNA TGTGCCAGCAGCGGAGGGCTGGGTTTGGACTCTGGAAACACCATATATTTT. Translating it yields CASSGGLGLDSGNTIYF.

The rearrangement joins TRBV11-1 to TRBJ2-1; the match to TRBD2 covers 9 bases. CDR3 length equals 15 residues. Germline values: CDR1 SGHAT, CDR2 FQDESV (reference sequence). V trimming: 1 base; J trimming: 8 bases; junction bases outside the gene matches: 6. Here the CDR3 reads CASSLVRGRADEQFF. For the CDR3, the DNA is TGTGCCAGCAGCTTAGTTCGCGGGAGGGCCGATGAGCAGTTCTTC. The full variable domain, rest sourced from reference TRBV11-1 and TRBJ2-1, is EAEVAQSPRYKITEKSQAVAFWCDPISGHATLYWYRQILGQGPELLVQFQDESVVDDSQLPKDRFSAERLKGVDSTLKIQPAELGDSAMYLCASSLVRGRADEQFFGPGTRLTVL.

The chain joins TRBV3-1 (or the pseudogene TRBV3-2) to TRBJ1-5; a weak D match, TRBD1 (5 bases). The CDR3 sequence is 16 residues long. V lost 0 bases, J lost 7 bases, and 16 bases lay in between. The germline V gene has CDR1 LGHDT and CDR2 YNNKEL (reference sequence). CDR3 loop: CASSQDFRQGGQPQHF. The CDR3 DNA follows: TGTGCCAGCAGCCAAGATTTTCGGCAGGGAGGCCAGCCCCAGCATTTT.

V is TRBV19 and J is TRBJ2-3; D gene ambiguous. Trimming pared 6 bases from V and 0 bases from J, leaving 7 bases between. CDR3 size: 13 residues. CDR1 is LNHDA and CDR2 is SQIVND in the germline V gene (reference sequence). The CDR3: CASRAASTDTQYF. CDR3 nucleotide sequence: TGTGCCAGTAGGGCAGCTAGCACAGATACGCAGTATTTT.

This chain connects TRBV21-1 to TRBJ2-2. TRBV21-1 represents a pseudogene. This CDR3 comprises 11 residues. As DNA, the CDR3 is TGTGCCAGCAGCGGAACCGGGGAGCTGTTTTTT. It is translated as CASSGTGELFF.

This clone was recorded once. The rearrangement joins TRBV7-3 to TRBJ1-1, with a possible D match to TRBD1 (6 bases). Between the trimmed V and J ends, which lost 5 bases and 2 bases, there was a span of 18 bases. CDR1 is SGHTA and CDR2 is FQGTGA in the germline V gene. CDR3 length: 16 residues. The CDR3 sequence: CASSPRQAQANTEAFF. The CDR3 DNA follows: TGTGCCAGCAGCCCCCGACAGGCTCAGGCTAACACTGAAGCTTTCTTT.

The chain has TRBV9 and TRBJ2-3; D perhaps matches TRBD2 (6 bases). V lost 7 bases to trimming and J lost 4 bases, with 19 bases between them. The CDR3 totals 15 residues. Germline values: CDR1 SGDLS, CDR2 YYNGEE. The chain's CDR3 is CASSSTRGVPDTQYF. The DNA of the CDR3 is TGTGCCAGCTCTTCGACTAGAGGTGTCCCAGATACGCAGTATTTT.

The chain uses TRBV19 and TRBJ2-6; D ambiguous. The CDR3 sequence is 16 residues long. Germline V lookup: CDR1 LNHDA, CDR2 SQIVND (reference sequence). V was trimmed by 6 bases and J by 0 bases, leaving 12 bases between them. The CDR3 is CASSIEENSGANVLTF. The CDR3 nucleotides read TGTGCCAGTAGCATTGAGGAAAACTCTGGGGCCAACGTCCTGACTTTC.

The chain combines TRBV5-1 with TRBJ2-7, with 8 positions matching TRBD1. The V segment lost 2 bases and the J segment 3 bases; nucleotides outside the gene matches: 4. This CDR3 has 14 amino acids. Germline V CDR1 and CDR2: SGHRS, YFSETQ. CDR3 region: CASSFRGLHYEQYF. CDR3 DNA: TGCGCCAGCAGCTTCAGGGGGCTCCACTACGAGCAGTACTTC.

The rearrangement joins TRBV2 to TRBJ1-5; no clear D gene. CDR3 length: 17 residues. The V gene's germline CDR1 is SNHLY and CDR2 FYNNEI. V gave up 7 bases and J gave up 0 bases, with 19 bases separating them. Here the CDR3 reads CASTLERGKNSNQPQHF. DNA for the CDR3: TGTGCCAGCACCCTAGAACGAGGAAAGAATAGCAATCAGCCCCAGCATTTT.

The chain has TRBV9 and TRBJ1-2; D is possibly TRBD1 (5 bases). The CDR3 runs 15 residues. Trimming left V 3 bases short and J 4 bases short, with 16 bases between. CDR1 is SGDLS, CDR2 YYNGEE, per germline. CDR3 region: CASSDQPGTGYGYTF. The DNA of the CDR3 is TGTGCCAGCAGCGACCAACCAGGGACGGGCTATGGCTACACCTTC.

This clone was found once. The chain uses TRBV30 and TRBJ2-4; no clear D. The germline CDR1 and CDR2 sequences are GTSNPN and SVGIG (reference sequence). The CDR3 is 12 residues long. Deletions cut 0 bases from V and 5 bases from J, with 5 bases between. The CDR3 region is CAWSVRENIQYF. The DNA for the CDR3 is TGTGCCTGGAGTGTTAGAGAAAACATTCAGTACTTC.

The J gene is TRBJ2-7, the V gene TRBV5-1; weak D call: TRBD1 (6 bases). Per germline, CDR1 SGHRS and CDR2 YFSETQ. V dropped 5 bases and J dropped 0 bases, with 15 bases sitting between them. The CDR3 consists of 15 residues. Here the CDR3 DNA reads TGCGCCAGCAGAAAGGACAGCGCAGTCTCCTACGAGCAGTACTTC. This gives the protein CASRKDSAVSYEQYF.

CDR3 sequence: CASSVEHAGGPYNEQFF. The CDR3 DNA reads as TGTGCCAGCAGCGTAGAGCATGCGGGAGGGCCTTACAATGAGCAGTTCTTC. The chain recombines TRBV9 with TRBJ2-1, with 9 bases fitting TRBD2. CDR3 length: 17 residues. Germline CDR1 is SGDLS and CDR2 is YYNGEE. J gave up 4 bases and V 0 bases, and 8 bases lay outside the gene matches.

The chain joins TRBV30 to TRBJ1-1; D is unclear. Germline assignment: CDR1 GTSNPN and CDR2 SVGIG (reference sequence). CDR3 length: 13 residues. The V end lost 1 base, the J end lost 8 bases, and 14 bases lay between the germline ends. CDR3 in amino acids: CAWSGPVNLEAFF. In DNA form, the CDR3 reads TGTGCCTGGAGTGGGCCAGTTAATCTGGAAGCTTTCTTT.

The chain couples TRBV10-2 to TRBJ2-1; perhaps D is TRBD1 or TRBD2 (5 bases each). The CDR3 is made up of 13 amino acids. The germline CDR1 and CDR2 sequences are WSHSY and SAAADI. V lost 4 bases to trimming and J lost 4 bases, with 8 bases between them. The chain's CDR3 is CASSVGVYNEQFF. For the CDR3, the DNA is TGCGCCAGCAGTGTGGGGGTTTACAATGAGCAGTTCTTC.

This clone was found once. This rearrangement joins TRBV6-6 to TRBJ2-7; 7 bases fit TRBD1. This CDR3 region has 12 residues. The junction had 1 base not matched to a gene; V was cut back by 6 bases and J by 2 bases. Germline V CDR1 and CDR2: MNHNY, SVGAGI (reference sequence). The CDR3 loop is CASSGTAYEQYF. The CDR3 DNA reads as TGTGCCAGCAGCGGGACAGCCTACGAGCAGTACTTC.